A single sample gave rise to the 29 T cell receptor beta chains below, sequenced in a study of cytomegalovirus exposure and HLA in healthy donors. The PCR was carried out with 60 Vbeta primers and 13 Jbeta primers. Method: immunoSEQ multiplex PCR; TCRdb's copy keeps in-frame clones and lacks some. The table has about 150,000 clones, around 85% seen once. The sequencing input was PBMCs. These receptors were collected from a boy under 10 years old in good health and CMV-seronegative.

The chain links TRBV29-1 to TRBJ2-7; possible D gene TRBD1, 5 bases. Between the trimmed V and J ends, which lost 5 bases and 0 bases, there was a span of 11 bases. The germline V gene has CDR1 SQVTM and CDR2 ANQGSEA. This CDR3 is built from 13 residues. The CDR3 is CSVKRGSSYEQYF. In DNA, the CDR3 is TGCAGCGTTAAAAGGGGAAGCTCCTACGAGCAGTACTTC.

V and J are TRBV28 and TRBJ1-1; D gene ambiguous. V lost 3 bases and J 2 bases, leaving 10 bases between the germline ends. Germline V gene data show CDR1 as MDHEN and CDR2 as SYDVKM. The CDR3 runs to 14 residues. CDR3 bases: TGTGCCAGCAGTTTTGAGGTAGCCAACACTGAAGCTTTCTTT. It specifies CASSFEVANTEAFF.

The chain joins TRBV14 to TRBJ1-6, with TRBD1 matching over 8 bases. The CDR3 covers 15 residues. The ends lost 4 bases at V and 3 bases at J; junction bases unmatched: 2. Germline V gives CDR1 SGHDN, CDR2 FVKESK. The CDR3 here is CASSLQGVYNSPLHF. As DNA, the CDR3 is TGTGCCAGCAGCCTACAGGGGGTCTATAATTCACCCCTCCACTTT. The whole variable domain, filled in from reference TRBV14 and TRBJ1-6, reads EAGVTQFPSHSVIEKGQTVTLRCDPISGHDNLYWYRRVMGKEIKFLLHFVKESKQDESGMPNNRFLAERTGGTYSTLKVQPAELEDSGVYFCASSLQGVYNSPLHFGNGTRLTVT.

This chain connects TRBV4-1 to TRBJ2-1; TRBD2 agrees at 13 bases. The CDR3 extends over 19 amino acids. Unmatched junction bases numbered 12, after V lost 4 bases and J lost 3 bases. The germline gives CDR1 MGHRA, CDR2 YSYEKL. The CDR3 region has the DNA TGCGCCAGCAGCCCCCGACTAGCGGGAGGCCCGAACTACTACAATGAGCAGTTCTTC. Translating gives CASSPRLAGGPNYYNEQFF.

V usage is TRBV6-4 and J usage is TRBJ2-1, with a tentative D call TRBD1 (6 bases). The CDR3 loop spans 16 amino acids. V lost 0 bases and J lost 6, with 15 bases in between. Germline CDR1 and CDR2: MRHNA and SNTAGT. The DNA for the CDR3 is TGTGCCAGCAGTGACTCAACAGGGAGTCTGGGCAATGAGCAGTTCTTC. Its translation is CASSDSTGSLGNEQFF.

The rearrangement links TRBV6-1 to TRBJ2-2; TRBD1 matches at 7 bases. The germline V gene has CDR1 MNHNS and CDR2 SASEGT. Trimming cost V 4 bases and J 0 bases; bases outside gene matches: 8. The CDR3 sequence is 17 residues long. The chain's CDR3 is CASSGDETGPNTGELFF. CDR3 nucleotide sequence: TGTGCCAGCAGTGGAGATGAGACAGGGCCGAACACCGGGGAGCTGTTTTTT.

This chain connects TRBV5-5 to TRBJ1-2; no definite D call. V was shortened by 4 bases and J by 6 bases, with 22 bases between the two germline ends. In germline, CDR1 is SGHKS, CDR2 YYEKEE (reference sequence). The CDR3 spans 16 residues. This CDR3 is CASSLLAWATGNGYTF. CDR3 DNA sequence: TGTGCCAGCAGCCTCCTGGCCTGGGCGACGGGAAATGGCTACACCTTC.

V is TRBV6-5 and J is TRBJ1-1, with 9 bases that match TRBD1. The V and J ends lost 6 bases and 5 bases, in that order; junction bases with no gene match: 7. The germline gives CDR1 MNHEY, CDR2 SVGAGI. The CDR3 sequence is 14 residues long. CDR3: CASSYGTGKTEAFF. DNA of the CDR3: TGTGCCAGCAGCTACGGGACAGGGAAAACTGAAGCTTTCTTT.

CDR3 region: CASSLAPSLRGNTEAFF. DNA for the CDR3: TGCGCCAGCAGCTTGGCACCCAGCCTCAGGGGGAACACTGAAGCTTTCTTT. The chain couples TRBV5-1 to TRBJ1-1, with D perhaps matching TRBD1 (6 bases). CDR3 length: 17 amino acids. Trimming stripped 0 bases from V and 1 base from J, with 16 bases between. Per the germline V gene, CDR1 is SGHRS and CDR2 is YFSETQ.

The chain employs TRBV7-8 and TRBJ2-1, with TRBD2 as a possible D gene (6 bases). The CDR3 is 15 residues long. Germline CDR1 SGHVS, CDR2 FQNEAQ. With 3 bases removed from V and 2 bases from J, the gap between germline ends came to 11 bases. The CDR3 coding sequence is TGTGCCAGCAGCTTTCAGCGGGTCCCCTACAATGAGCAGTTCTTC. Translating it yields CASSFQRVPYNEQFF.

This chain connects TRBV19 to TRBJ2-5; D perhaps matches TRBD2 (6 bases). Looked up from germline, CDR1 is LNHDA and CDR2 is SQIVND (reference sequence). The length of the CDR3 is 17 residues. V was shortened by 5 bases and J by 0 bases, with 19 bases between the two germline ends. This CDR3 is CASSPRGTPRHQETQYF. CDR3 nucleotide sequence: TGTGCCAGTAGTCCGCGCGGGACCCCGAGGCACCAAGAGACCCAGTACTTC.

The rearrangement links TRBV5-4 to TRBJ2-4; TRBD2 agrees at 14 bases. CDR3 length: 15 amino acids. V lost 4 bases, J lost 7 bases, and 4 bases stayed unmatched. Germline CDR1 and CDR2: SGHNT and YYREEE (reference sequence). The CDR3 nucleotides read TGTGCCAGCAGCGCGGGGACTAGCGGGAGTAACATTCAGTACTTC. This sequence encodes CASSAGTSGSNIQYF.

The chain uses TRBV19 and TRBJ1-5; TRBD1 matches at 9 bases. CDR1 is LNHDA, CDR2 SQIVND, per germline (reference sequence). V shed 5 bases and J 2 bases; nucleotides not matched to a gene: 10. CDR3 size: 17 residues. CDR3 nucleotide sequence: TGTGCCAGTAGTTTGCCGACAGGGGGTGGCGGCAATCAGCCCCAGCATTTT. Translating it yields CASSLPTGGGGNQPQHF. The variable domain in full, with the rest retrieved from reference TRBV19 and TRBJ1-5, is DGGITQSPKYLFRKEGQNVTLSCEQNLNHDAMYWYRQDPGQGLRLIYYSQIVNDFQKGDIAEGYSVSREKKESFPLTVTSAQKNPTAFYLCASSLPTGGGGNQPQHFGDGTRLSIL.

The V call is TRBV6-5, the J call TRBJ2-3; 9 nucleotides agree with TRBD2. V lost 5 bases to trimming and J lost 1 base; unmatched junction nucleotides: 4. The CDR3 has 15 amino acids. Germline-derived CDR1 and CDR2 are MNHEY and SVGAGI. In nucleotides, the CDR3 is TGTGCCAGCAGTGTATCTAGCGGGGGCACAGATACGCAGTATTTT. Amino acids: CASSVSSGGTDTQYF.

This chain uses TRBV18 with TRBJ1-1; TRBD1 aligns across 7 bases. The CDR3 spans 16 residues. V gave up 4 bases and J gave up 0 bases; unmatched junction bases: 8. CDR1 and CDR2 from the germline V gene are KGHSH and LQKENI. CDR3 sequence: CASSLGQAQMNTEAFF. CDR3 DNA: TGTGCCAGCTCACTAGGACAGGCCCAAATGAACACTGAAGCTTTCTTT.

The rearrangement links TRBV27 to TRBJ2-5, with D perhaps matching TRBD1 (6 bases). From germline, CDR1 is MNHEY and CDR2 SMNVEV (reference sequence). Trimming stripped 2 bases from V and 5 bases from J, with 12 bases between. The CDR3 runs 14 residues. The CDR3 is CASSLRAGDETQYF. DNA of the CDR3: TGTGCCAGCAGTTTAAGGGCAGGGGATGAGACCCAGTACTTC.

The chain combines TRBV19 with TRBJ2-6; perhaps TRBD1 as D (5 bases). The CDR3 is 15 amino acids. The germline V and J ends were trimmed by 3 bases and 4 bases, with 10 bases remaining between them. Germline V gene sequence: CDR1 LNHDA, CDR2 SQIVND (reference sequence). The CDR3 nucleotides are TGTGCCAGTAGTATCAATGGGGCCGGGGCCAACGTCCTGACTTTC. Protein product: CASSINGAGANVLTF.

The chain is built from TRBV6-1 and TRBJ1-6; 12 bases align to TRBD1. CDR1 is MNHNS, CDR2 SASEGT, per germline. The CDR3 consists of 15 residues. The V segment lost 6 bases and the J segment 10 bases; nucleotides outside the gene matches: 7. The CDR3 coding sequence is TGTGCCAGCAGGGGTGGGACAGGGGGCCTCTCACCCCTCCACTTT. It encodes CASRGGTGGLSPLHF.

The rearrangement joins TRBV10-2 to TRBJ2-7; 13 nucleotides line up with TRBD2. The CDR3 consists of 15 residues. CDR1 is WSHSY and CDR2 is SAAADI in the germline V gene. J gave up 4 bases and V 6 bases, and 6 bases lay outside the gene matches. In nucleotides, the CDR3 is TGCGCCAGCAGAGGACTAGCGGGGGCCTTATACGAGCAGTACGTC. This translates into CASRGLAGALYEQYV.

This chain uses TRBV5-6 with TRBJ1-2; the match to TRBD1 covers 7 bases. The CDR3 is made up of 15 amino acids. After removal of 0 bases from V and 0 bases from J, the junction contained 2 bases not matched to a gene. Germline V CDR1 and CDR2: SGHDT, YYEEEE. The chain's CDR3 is CASSLGDSSNYGYTF. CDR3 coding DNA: TGTGCCAGCAGCTTGGGGGACAGTTCTAACTATGGCTACACCTTC. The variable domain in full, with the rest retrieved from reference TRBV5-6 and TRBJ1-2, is DAGVTQSPTHLIKTRGQQVTLRCSPKSGHDTVSWYQQALGQGPQFIFQYYEEEERQRGNFPDRFSGHQFPNYSSELNVNALLLGDSALYLCASSLGDSSNYGYTFGSGTRLTVV.

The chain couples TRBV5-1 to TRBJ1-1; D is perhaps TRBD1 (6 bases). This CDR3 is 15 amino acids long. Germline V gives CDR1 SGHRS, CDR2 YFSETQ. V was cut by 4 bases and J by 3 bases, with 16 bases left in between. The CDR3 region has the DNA TGCGCCAGCAGCGTCTTAGGGGGGGTGGACACTGAAGCTTTCTTT. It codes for CASSVLGGVDTEAFF.

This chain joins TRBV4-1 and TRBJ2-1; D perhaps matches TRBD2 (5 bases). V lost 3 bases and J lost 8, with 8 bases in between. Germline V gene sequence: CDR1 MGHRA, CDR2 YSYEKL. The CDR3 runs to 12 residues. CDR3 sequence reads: CASSQAGDEQFF. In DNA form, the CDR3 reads TGCGCCAGCAGCCAGGCCGGGGATGAGCAGTTCTTC.

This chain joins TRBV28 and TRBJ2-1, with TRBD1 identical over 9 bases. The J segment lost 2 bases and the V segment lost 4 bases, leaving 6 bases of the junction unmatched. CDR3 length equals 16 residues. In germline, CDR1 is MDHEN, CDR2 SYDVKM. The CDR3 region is CASSSGTGPPYNEQFF. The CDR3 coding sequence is TGTGCCAGCAGTTCCGGGACAGGGCCTCCCTACAATGAGCAGTTCTTC.

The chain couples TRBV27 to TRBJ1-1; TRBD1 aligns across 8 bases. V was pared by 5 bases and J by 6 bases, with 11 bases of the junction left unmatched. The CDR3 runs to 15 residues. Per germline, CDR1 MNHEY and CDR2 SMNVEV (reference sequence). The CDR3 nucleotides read TGTGCCAGCAGTCCCCGGACAGGGAGGTCGGCTGAAGCTTTCTTT. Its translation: CASSPRTGRSAEAFF.

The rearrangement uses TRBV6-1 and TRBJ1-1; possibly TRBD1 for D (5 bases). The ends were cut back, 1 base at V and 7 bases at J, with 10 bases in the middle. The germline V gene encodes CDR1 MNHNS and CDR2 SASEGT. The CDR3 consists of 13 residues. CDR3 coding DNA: TGTGCCAGCAGTGAAGGAAGGGGCCTTGAAGCTTTCTTT. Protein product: CASSEGRGLEAFF.

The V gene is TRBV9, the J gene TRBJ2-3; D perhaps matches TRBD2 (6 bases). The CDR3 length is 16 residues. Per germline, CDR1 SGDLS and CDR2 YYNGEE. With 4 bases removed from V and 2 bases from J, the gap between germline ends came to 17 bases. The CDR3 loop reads CASSPRGTLPTDTQYF. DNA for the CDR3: TGTGCCAGCAGCCCCCGGGGGACCCTACCCACAGATACGCAGTATTTT.

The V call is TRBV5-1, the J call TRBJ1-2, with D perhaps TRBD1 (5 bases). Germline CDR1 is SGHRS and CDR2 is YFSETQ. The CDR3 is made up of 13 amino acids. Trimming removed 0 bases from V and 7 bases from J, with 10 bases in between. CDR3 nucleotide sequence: TGCGCCAGCAGCTTGGCGGGGGAAGGTGGCTACACCTTC. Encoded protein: CASSLAGEGGYTF.

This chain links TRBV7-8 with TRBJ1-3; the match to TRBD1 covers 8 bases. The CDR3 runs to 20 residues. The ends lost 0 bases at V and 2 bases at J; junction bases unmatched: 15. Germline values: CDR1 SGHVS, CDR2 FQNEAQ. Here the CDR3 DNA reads TGTGCCAGCAGCTTAGCACTTTCCCCGGGACAGGCCGGGCCTGGAAACACCATATATTTT. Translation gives CASSLALSPGQAGPGNTIYF.

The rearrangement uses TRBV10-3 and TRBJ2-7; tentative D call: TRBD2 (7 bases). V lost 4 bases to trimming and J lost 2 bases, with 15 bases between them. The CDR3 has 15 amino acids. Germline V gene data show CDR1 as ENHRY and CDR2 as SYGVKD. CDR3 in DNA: TGTGCCATCAGTGGCAAAGACGGGGGGCCCTACGAGCAGTACTTC. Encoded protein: CAISGKDGGPYEQYF.